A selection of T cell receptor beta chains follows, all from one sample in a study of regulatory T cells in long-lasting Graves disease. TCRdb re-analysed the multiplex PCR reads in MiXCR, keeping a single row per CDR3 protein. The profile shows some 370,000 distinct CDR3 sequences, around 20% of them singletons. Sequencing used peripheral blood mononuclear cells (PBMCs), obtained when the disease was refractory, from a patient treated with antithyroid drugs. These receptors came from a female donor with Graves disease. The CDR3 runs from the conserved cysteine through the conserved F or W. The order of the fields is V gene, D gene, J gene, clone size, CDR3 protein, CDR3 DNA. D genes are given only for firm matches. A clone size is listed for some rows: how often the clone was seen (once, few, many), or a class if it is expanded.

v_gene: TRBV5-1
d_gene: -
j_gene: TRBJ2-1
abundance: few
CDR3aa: CASSLGLTPTNEQFF
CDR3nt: TGCGCCAGCAGCTTGGGGTTGACTCCTACAAATGAGCAGTTCTTC

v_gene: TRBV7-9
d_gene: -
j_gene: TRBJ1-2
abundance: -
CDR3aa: CASSGEGASGYTF
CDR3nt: TGTGCCAGCAGCGGGGAAGGGGCTAGTGGCTACACCTTC

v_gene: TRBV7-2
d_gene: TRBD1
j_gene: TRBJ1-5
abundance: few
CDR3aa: CASNPQGRDQPQHF
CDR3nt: TGTGCCAGCAACCCACAGGGGCGGGATCAGCCCCAGCATTTT

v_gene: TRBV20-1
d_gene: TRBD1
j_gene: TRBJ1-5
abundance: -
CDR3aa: CSAKTGWGNQPQHF
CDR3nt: TGCAGTGCTAAGACAGGGTGGGGCAATCAGCCCCAGCATTTT

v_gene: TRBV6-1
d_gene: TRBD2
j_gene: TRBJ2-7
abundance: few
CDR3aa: CASSEDGSGGYEQYF
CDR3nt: TGTGCCAGCAGTGAAGATGGTAGCGGGGGCTACGAGCAGTACTTC

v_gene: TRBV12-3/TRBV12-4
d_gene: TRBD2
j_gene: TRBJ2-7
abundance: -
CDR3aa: CASRKGLAGGPGEQYF
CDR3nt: TGTGCCAGCAGAAAAGGACTAGCGGGAGGGCCTGGGGAGCAGTACTTC

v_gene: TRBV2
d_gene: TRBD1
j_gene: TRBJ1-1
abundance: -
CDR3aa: CASTRGQGVTEAFF
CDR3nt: TGTGCCAGCACTAGGGGACAGGGCGTCACTGAAGCTTTCTTT

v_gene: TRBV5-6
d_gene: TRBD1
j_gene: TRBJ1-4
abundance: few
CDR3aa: CASSSQGAGKLFF
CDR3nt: TGTGCCAGCAGCTCACAGGGGGCGGGGAAACTGTTTTTT

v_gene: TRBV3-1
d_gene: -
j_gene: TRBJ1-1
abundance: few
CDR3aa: CASSQGNLGVSTEAFF
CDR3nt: TGTGCCAGCAGCCAGGGCAATTTAGGAGTTAGCACTGAAGCTTTCTTT

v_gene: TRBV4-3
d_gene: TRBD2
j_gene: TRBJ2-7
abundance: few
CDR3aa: CASSPWTSGLYEQYF
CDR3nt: TGCGCCAGCAGCCCGTGGACTAGCGGGCTATACGAGCAGTACTTC

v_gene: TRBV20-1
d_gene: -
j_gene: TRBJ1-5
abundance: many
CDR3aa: CSASRESNQPQHF
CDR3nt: TGCAGTGCTAGCAGGGAGAGCAATCAGCCCCAGCATTTT

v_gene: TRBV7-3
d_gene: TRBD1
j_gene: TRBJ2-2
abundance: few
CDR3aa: CASSLRTGGYPNTGELFF
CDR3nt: TGTGCCAGCAGCTTACGGACAGGGGGCTATCCGAACACCGGGGAGCTGTTTTTT

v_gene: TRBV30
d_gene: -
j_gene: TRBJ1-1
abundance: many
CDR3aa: CAWAENTEAFF
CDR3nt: TGTGCCTGGGCCGAGAACACTGAAGCTTTCTTT

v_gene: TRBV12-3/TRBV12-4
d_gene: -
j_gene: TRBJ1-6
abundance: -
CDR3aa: CASALFGGDDAPLHF
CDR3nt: TGTGCCAGCGCCCTTTTTGGGGGAGACGATGCACCCCTCCACTTT

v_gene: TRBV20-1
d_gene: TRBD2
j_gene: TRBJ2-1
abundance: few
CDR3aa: CSASPPRAGVGDEQFF
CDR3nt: TGCAGTGCTAGCCCCCCCCGAGCGGGAGTCGGCGATGAGCAGTTCTTC

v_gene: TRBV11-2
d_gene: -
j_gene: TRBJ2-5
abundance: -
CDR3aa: CASWQGGQETQYF
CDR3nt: TGTGCCAGCTGGCAGGGGGGACAAGAGACCCAGTACTTC

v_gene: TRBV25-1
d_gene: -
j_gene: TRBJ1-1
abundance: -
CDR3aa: CASSDFGGVTEAFF
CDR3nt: TGTGCCAGCAGTGACTTCGGGGGTGTCACTGAAGCTTTCTTT

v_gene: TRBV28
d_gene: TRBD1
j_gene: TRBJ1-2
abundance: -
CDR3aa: CASSLRGQGGYGYTF
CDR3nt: TGTGCCAGCAGTTTACGGGGACAGGGTGGTTATGGCTACACCTTC

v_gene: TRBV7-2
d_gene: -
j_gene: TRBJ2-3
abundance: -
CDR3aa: CASSLVGLKLTDTQYF
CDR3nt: TGTGCCAGCAGCTTAGTTGGACTAAAGCTTACAGATACGCAGTATTTT

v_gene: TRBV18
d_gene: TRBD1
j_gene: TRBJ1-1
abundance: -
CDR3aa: CASSPPGTGMAEAFF
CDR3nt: TGTGCCAGCTCACCACCCGGGACAGGGATGGCTGAAGCTTTCTTT

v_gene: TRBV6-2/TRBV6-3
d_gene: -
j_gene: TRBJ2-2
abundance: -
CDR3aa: CASSPFFGAGELFF
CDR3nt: TGTGCCAGCAGTCCATTCTTTGGGGCCGGGGAGCTGTTTTTT

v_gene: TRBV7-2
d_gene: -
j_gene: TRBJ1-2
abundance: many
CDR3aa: CASSLRGVRGNYGYTF
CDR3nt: TGTGCCAGCAGCCTTAGGGGGGTGCGGGGAAACTATGGCTACACCTTC

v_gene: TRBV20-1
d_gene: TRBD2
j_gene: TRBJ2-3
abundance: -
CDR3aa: CSARDTLGTSGSADTQYF
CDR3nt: TGCAGTGCTAGGGATACACTCGGGACTAGCGGGAGCGCAGATACGCAGTATTTT

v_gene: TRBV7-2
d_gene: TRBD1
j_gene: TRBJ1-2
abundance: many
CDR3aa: CASSLERGRSWGYTF
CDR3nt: TGTGCCAGCAGCTTAGAGAGGGGGCGCTCATGGGGCTACACCTTC

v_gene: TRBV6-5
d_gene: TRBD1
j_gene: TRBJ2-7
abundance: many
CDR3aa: CASSYSGQTLGEQYF
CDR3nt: TGTGCCAGCAGTTACTCGGGACAGACCTTAGGGGAGCAGTACTTC

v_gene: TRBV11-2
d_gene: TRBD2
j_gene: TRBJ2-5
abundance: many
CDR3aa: CASSYWLAGEETQYF
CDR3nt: TGTGCCAGCAGCTATTGGTTAGCGGGAGAAGAGACCCAGTACTTC

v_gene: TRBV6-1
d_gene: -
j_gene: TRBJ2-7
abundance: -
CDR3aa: CASTSYGSRQYF
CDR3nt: TGTGCCAGCACCTCTTACGGATCGAGGCAGTACTTC

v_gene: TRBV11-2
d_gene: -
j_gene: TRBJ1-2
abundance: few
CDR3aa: CASSLGVRGGYGYTF
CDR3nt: TGTGCCAGCAGCTTAGGTGTCCGCGGGGGCTATGGCTACACCTTC

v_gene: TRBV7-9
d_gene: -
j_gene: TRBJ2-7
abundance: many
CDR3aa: CASSLAAPPYEQYF
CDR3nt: TGTGCCAGCAGCTTGGCCGCACCCCCCTACGAGCAGTACTTC

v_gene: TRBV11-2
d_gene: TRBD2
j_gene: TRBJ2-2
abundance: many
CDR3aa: CASSLRLAGGLNTGELFF
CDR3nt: TGTGCCAGCAGCTTAAGGCTAGCGGGAGGACTTAACACCGGGGAGCTGTTTTTT

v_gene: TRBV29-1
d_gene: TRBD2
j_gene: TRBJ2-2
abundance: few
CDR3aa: CSVVAGGTGELFF
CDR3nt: TGCAGCGTTGTGGCGGGGGGCACCGGGGAGCTGTTTTTT

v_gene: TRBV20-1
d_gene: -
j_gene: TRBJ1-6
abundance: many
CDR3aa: CSASFSTDLDSPLHF
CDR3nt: TGCAGTGCTAGCTTCTCCACAGATCTTGATTCACCCCTCCACTTT

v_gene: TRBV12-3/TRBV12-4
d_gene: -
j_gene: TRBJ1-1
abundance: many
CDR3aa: CASSLGPEAFF
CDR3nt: TGTGCCAGCAGTTTGGGTCCTGAAGCTTTCTTT

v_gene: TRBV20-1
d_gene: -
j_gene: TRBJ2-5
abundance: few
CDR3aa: CSATAGGPNRGAQYF
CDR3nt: TGCAGTGCTACCGCAGGGGGGCCGAACCGGGGGGCCCAGTACTTC

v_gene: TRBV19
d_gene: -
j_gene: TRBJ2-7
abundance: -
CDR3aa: CASSKIAAPSYEQYF
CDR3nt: TGTGCCAGTAGTAAAATAGCGGCCCCCTCCTACGAGCAGTACTTC

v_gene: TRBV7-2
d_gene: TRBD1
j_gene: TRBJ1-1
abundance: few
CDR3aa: CASSPEQGRAFF
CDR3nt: TGTGCCAGCAGCCCTGAACAGGGGAGAGCTTTCTTT

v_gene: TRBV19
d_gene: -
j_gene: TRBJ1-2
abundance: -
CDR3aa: CASTQKESGYTF
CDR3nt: TGTGCCAGTACCCAGAAGGAGTCTGGCTACACCTTC

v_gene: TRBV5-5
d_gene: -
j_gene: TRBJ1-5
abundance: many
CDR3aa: CASSLYNQPQHF
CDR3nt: TGTGCCAGCAGCTTGTACAATCAGCCCCAGCATTTT

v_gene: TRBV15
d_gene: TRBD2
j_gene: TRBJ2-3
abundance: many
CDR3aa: CATSREGLAGGGGTDTQYF
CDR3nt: TGTGCCACCAGCAGGGAAGGACTAGCGGGAGGAGGGGGCACAGATACGCAGTATTTT

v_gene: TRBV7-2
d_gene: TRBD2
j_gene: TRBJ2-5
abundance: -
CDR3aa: CAGSLVGTSVLETQYF
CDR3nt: TGTGCCGGCAGCTTAGTCGGCACTAGCGTCCTCGAGACCCAGTACTTC

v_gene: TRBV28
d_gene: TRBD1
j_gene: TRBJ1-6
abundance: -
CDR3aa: CASSSPRSQGWNSPLHF
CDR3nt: TGTGCCAGCAGTTCCCCGCGATCACAGGGGTGGAATTCACCCCTCCACTTT

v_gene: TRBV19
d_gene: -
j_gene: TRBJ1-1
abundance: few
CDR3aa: CASSIGFGTLDTEAFF
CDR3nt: TGTGCCAGTAGTATAGGCTTCGGGACTTTGGACACTGAAGCTTTCTTT

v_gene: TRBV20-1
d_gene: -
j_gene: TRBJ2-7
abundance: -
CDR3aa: CSASMVPLSPYEQYF
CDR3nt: TGCAGTGCTAGCATGGTCCCACTCTCCCCCTACGAGCAGTACTTC

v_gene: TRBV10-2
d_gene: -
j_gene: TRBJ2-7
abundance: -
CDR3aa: CASSDVPYEQYF
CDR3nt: TGCGCCAGCAGTGACGTGCCCTACGAGCAGTACTTC

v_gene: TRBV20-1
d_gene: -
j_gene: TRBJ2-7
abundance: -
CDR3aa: CSARVAGEAYEQYF
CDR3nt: TGCAGTGCTAGAGTTGCAGGGGAGGCATACGAGCAGTACTTC

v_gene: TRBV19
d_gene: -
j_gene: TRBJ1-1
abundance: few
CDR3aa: CASSIEASSGAEAFF
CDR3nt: TGTGCCAGTAGTATAGAGGCGTCTTCTGGTGCTGAAGCTTTCTTT

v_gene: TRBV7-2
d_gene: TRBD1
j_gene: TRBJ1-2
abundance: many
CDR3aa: CASSTPGQYGYTF
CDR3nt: TGTGCCAGCAGCACTCCGGGACAGTATGGCTACACCTTC

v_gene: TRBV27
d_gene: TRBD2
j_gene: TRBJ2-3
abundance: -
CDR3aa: CASGEGLAGDNTQYF
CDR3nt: TGTGCCAGCGGGGAGGGACTAGCGGGAGATAATACGCAGTATTTT

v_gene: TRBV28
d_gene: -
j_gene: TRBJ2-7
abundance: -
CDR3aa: CASSGTPWVEQYF
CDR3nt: TGTGCCAGCAGCGGGACCCCGTGGGTCGAGCAGTACTTC

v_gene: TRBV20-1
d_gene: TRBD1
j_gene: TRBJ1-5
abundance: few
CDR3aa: CSAGDRGDYSNQPQHF
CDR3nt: TGCAGTGCCGGGGACAGGGGGGACTATAGCAATCAGCCCCAGCATTTT

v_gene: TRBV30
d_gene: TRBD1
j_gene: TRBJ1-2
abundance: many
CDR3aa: CAWSGAGGTFNYGYTF
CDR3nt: TGTGCCTGGAGTGGGGCAGGGGGAACTTTTAACTATGGCTACACCTTC

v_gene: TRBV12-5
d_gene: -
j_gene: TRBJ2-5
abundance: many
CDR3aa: CASGPNEETQYF
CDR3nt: TGTGCTAGTGGTCCGAACGAGGAGACCCAGTACTTC

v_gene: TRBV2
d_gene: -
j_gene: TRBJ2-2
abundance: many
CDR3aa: CASKDFNTGELFF
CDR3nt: TGTGCCAGCAAGGACTTCAACACCGGGGAGCTGTTTTTT

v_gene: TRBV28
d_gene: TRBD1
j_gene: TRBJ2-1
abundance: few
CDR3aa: CAGNSGTDYNEQFF
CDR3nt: TGTGCCGGCAACTCCGGGACAGACTACAATGAGCAGTTCTTC

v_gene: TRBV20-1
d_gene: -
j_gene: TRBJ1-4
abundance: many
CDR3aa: CSATHRDEWSNEKLFF
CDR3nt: TGCAGTGCTACCCACAGGGATGAGTGGTCTAATGAAAAACTGTTTTTT

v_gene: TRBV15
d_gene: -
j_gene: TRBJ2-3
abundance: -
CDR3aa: CATSVTTSTDTQYF
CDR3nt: TGTGCCACCAGCGTCACGACTAGCACAGATACGCAGTATTTT

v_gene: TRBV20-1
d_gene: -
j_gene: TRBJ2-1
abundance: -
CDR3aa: CSARVKRSSYNEQFF
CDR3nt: TGCAGTGCTAGAGTTAAGCGGAGCTCCTACAATGAGCAGTTCTTC